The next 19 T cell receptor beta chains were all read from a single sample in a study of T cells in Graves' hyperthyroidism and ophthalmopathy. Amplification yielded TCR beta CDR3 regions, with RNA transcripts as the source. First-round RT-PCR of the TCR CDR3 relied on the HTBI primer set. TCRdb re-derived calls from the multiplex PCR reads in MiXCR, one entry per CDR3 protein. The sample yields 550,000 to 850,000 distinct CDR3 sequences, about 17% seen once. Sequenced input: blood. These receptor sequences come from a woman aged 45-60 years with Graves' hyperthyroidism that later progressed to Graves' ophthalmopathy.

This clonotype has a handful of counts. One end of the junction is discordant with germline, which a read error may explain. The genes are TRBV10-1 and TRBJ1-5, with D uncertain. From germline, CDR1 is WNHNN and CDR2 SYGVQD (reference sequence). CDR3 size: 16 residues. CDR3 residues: CASSYVRPQEGQPQHF. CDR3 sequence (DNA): TGTGCCAGCAGTTACGTTCGGCCCCAAGAGGGTCAGCCCCAGCATTTT.

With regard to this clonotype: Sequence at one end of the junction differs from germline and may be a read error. CDR3 bases: TGTGCCAGCAGCCAAGGCCCCTTTACTGGGCTGCCCCAGCATTTT. It is translated as CASSQGPFTGLPQHF. The V call is TRBV4-1, the J call TRBJ1-5; D is undetermined. The CDR3 spans 15 residues. CDR1 is MGHRA and CDR2 is YSYEKL in the germline V gene.

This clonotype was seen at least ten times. CDR3 coding DNA: TGCAGCGCCTCACACGGGGACCGGGACACTGAAGCTTTCTTT. Translated: CSASHGDRDTEAFF. The chain employs TRBV29-1 and TRBJ1-1; the D gene is possibly TRBD1 (5 bases). V lost 7 bases and J 3 bases, leaving 18 bases between the germline ends. The germline gives CDR1 SQVTM, CDR2 ANQGSEA. The CDR3 covers 14 residues.

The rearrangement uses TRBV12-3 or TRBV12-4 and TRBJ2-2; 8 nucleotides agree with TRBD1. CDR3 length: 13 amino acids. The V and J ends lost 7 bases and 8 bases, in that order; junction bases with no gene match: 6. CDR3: CASNEQGEGELFF. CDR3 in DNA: TGTGCCAGCAACGAACAGGGGGAAGGGGAGCTGTTTTTT.

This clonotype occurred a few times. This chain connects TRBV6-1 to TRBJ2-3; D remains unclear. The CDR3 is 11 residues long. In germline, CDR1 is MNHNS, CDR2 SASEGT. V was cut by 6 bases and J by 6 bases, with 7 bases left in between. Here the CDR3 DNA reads TGTGCCAGCAGGCATCCGGATACGCAGTATTTT. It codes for CASRHPDTQYF.

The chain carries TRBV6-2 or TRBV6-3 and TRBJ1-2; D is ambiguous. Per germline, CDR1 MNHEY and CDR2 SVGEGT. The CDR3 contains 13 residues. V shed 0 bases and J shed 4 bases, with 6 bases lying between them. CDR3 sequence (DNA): TGTGCCAGCAGTTACTCGAGTAGCTATGGCTACACCTTC. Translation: CASSYSSSYGYTF.

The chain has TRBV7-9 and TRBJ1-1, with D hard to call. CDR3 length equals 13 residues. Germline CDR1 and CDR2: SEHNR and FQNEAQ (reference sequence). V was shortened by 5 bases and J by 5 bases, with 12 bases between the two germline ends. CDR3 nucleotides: TGTGCCAGCAGCCAAATTTTGAGGACTGAAGCTTTCTTT. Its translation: CASSQILRTEAFF.

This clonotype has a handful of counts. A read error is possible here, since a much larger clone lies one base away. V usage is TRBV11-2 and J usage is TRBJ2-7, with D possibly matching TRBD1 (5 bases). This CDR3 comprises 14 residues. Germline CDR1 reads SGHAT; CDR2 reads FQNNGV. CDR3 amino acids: CANSLDRSSYEQYF. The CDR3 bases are TGTGCCAACAGCTTAGACAGAAGCTCCTACGAGCAGTACTTC.

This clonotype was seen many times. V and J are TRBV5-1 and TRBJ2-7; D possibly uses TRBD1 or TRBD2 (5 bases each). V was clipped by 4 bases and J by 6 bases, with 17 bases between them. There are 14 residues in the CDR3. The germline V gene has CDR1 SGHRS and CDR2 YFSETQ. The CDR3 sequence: CASSPRGSAIEQYF. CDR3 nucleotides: TGCGCCAGCAGCCCGAGGGGTAGCGCAATCGAGCAGTACTTC.

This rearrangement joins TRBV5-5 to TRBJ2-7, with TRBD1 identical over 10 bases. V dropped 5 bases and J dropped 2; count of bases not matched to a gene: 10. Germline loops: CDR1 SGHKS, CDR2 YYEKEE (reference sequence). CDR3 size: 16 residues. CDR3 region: CASRLTGGASPYEQYF. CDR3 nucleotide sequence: TGTGCCAGCAGATTGACAGGGGGCGCTTCCCCCTACGAGCAGTACTTC.

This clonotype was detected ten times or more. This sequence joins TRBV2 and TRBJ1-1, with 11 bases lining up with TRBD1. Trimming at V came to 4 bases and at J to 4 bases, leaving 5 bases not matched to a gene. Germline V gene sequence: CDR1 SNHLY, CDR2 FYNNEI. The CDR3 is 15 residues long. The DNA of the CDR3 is TGTGCCAGCAGTGCCGGGACAGGGGGGGCCACTGAAGCTTTCTTT. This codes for CASSAGTGGATEAFF.

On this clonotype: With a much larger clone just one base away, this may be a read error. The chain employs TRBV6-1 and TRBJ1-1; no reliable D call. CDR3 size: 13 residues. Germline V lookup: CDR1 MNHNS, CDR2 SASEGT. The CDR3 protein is CASRMRENAEAFF. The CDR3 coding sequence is TGTGCCAGCAGGATGCGGGAGAACGCTGAAGCTTTCTTT.

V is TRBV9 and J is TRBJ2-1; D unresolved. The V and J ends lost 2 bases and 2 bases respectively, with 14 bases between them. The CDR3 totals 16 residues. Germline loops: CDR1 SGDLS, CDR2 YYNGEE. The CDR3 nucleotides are TGTGCCAGCAGCGTGTTGGTCGGTAGCACCTACAATGAGCAGTTCTTC. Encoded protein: CASSVLVGSTYNEQFF.

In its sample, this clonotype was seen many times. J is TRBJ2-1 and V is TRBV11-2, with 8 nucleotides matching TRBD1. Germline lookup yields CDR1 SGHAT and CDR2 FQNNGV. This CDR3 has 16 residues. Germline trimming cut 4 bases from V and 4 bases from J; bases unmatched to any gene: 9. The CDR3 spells CASSSQGAWGYNEQFF. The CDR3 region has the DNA TGTGCCAGCAGCTCTCAGGGGGCTTGGGGTTACAATGAGCAGTTCTTC. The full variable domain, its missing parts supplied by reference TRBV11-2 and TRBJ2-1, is EAGVAQSPRYKIIEKRQSVAFWCNPISGHATLYWYQQILGQGPKLLIQFQNNGVVDDSQLPKDRFSAERLKGVDSTLKIQPAKLEDSAVYLCASSSQGAWGYNEQFFGPGTRLTVL.

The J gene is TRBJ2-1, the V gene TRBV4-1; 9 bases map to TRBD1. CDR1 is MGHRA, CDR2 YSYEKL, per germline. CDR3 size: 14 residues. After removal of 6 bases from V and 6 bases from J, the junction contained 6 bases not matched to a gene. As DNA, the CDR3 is TGCGCCAGCAGTCCGTACAGGGGGCCCAATGAGCAGTTCTTC. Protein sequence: CASSPYRGPNEQFF.

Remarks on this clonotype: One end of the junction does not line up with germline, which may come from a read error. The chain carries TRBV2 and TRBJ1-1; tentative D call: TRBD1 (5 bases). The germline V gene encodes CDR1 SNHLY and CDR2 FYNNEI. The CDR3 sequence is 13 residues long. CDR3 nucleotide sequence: TGTGCCAGCAGGGAGGGGTTGGGCACTGAAGCTTCCTTT. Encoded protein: CASREGLGTEASF.

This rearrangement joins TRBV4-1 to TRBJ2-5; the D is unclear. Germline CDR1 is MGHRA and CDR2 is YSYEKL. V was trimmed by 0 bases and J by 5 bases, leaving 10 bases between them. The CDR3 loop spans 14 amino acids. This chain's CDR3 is CASSQDDAMETQYF. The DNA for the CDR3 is TGCGCCAGCAGCCAAGATGATGCGATGGAGACCCAGTACTTC.

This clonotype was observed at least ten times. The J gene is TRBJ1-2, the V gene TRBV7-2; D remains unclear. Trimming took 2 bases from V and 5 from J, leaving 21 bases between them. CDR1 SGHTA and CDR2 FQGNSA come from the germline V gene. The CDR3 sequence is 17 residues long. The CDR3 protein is CASSLLVTATVEYGYTF. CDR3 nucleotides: TGTGCCAGCAGCTTATTGGTAACGGCGACTGTCGAGTATGGCTACACCTTC.

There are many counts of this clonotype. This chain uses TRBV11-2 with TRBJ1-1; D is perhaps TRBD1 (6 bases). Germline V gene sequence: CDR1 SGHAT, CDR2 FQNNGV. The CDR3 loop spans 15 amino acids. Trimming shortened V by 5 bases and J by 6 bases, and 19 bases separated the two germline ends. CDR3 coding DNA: TGTGCCAGCAGCCCTTGGGGGGCGGCCAACGCTGAAGCTTTCTTT. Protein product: CASSPWGAANAEAFF.